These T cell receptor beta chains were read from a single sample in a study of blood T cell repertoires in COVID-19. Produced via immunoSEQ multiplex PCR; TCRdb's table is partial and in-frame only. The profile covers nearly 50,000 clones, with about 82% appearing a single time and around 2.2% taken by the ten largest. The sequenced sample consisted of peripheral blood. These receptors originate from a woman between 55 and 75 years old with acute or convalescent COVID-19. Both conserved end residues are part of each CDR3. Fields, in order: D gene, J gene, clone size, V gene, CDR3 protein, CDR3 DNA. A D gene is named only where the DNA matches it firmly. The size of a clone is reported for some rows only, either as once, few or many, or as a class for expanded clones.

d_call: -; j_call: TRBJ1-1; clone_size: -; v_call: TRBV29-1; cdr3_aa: CSVARDGRTPEAFF; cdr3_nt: TGCAGCGTCGCTCGGGACGGGAGAACGCCTGAAGCTTTCTTT
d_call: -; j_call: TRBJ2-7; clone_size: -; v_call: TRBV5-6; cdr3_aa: CASSLRSSYEQYF; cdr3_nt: TGTGCCAGCAGCTTACGTAGCTCCTACGAGCAGTACTTC
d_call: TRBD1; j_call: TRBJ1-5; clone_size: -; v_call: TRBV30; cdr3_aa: CAWRGGQGLNQPQHF; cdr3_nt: TGTGCCTGGAGGGGGGGACAGGGGCTCAATCAGCCCCAGCATTTT
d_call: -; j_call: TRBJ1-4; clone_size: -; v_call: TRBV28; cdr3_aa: CASSQPADSRYNEKLFF; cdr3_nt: TGTGCCAGCAGTCAACCTGCGGACAGCCGTTATAATGAAAAACTGTTTTTT
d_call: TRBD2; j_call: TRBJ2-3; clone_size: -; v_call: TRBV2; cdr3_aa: CASMLSSGRYTDTQYF; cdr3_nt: TGTGCCAGCATGCTGTCTAGCGGGAGATACACAGATACGCAGTATTTT
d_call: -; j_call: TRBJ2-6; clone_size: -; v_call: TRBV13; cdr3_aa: CASSSTGVGANVLTF; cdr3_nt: TGTGCCAGCAGCTCCACGGGGGTCGGGGCCAACGTCCTGACTTTC
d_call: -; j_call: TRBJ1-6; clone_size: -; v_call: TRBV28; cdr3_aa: CASGPGSAGASPLHF; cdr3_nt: TGTGCCAGCGGCCCAGGATCCGCTGGGGCTTCACCCCTCCACTTT
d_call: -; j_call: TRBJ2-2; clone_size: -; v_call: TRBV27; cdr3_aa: CASRMTPANTGELFF; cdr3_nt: TGTGCCAGCAGAATGACTCCAGCGAACACCGGGGAGCTGTTTTTT
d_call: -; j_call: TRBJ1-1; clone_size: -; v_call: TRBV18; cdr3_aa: CASSPQPVVDTEAFF; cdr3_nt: TGTGCCAGCTCACCACAACCAGTGGTGGACACTGAAGCTTTCTTT
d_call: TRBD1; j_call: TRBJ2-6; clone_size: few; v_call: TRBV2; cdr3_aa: CASSPRQGSSGANVLTF; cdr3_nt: TGTGCCAGCAGTCCCCGACAGGGAAGCTCTGGGGCCAACGTCCTGACTTTC
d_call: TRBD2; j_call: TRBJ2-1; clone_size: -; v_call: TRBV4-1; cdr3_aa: CASSSLAGLFF; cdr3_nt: TGCGCCAGCAGCTCTCTAGCGGGTTTGTTCTTC
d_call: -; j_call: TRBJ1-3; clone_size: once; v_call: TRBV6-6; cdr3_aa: CASSPDRTGNTIYF; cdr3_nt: TGTGCCAGCAGTCCCGACCGTACAGGGAACACCATATATTTT
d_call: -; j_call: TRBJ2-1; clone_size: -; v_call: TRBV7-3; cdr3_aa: CASSLIGSLYNEQFF; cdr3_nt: TGTGCCAGCAGCTTAATCGGGTCGTTATACAATGAGCAGTTCTTC
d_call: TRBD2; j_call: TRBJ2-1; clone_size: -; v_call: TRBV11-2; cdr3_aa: CASSSWTSGAYNEQFF; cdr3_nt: TGTGCCAGCAGCTCCTGGACTAGCGGGGCATACAATGAGCAGTTCTTC
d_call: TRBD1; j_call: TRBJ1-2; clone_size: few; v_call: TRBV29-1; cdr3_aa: CSVGLGQGARGYTF; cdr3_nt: TGCAGCGTAGGACTGGGACAGGGGGCTCGTGGCTACACCTTC
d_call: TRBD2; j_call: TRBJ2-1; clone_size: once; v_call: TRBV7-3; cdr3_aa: CASSRSTSGGARNEQFF; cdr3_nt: TGTGCCAGCAGCCGATCTACGAGCGGGGGGGCCCGCAATGAGCAGTTCTTC
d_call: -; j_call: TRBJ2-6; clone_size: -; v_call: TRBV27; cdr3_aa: CASSFGQSVTGANVLTF; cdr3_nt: TGTGCCAGCAGTTTCGGACAGTCGGTAACTGGGGCCAACGTCCTGACTTTC
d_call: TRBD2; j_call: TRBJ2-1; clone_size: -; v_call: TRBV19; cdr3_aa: CASSRPIDRLAPYNEQFF; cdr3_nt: TGTGCCAGTAGTAGGCCAATAGATCGACTAGCTCCCTACAATGAGCAGTTCTTC
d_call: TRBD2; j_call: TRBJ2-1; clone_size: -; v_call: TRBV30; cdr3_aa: CAWSGLASGRGEDEQFF; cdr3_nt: TGTGCCTGGAGTGGACTGGCTAGCGGGAGGGGGGAGGATGAGCAGTTCTTC
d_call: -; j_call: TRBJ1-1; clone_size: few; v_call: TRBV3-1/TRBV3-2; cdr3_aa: CASSQGADTEAFF; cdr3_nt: TGTGCCAGCAGCCAGGGGGCGGACACTGAAGCTTTCTTT
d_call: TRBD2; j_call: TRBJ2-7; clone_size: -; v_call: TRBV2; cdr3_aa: CASKPGTSVYEQYF; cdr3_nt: TGTGCCAGCAAACCCGGGACTAGTGTGTACGAGCAGTACTTC
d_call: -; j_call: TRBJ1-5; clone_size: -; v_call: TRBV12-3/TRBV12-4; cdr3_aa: CASSTGFQPQHF; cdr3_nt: TGTGCCAGCAGTACAGGATTTCAGCCCCAGCATTTT
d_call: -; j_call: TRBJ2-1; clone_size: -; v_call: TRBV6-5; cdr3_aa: CASSYYSRSYNEQFF; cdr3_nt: TGTGCCAGCTCTTATTACTCCCGCTCCTACAATGAGCAGTTCTTC
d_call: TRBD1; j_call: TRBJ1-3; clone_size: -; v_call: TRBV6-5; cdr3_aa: CASSRTQGARNTIYF; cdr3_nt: TGTGCCAGCAGTAGAACGCAGGGGGCGAGGAACACCATATATTTT
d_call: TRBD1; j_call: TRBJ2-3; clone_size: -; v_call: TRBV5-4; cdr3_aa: CASSPDRGIDTQYF; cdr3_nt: TGTGCCAGCAGCCCCGACAGGGGTATAGATACGCAGTATTTT
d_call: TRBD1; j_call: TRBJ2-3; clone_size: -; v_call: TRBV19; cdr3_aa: CASSIGTGLYTDTQYF; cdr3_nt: TGTGCCAGTAGTATCGGGACAGGGTTATACACAGATACGCAGTATTTT
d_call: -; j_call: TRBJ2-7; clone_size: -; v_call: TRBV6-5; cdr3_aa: CASSYLGGEQYF; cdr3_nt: TGTGCCAGCAGTTACTTAGGGGGAGAGCAGTACTTC
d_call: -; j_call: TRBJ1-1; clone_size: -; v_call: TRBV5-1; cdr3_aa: CASSLVEGINTEAFF; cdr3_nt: TGCGCCAGCAGCTTGGTTGAGGGTATAAACACTGAAGCTTTCTTT
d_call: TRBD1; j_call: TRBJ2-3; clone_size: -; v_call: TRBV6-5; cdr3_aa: CASRRTGRADTQYF; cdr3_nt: TGTGCCAGCAGGCGGACAGGCCGTGCGGATACGCAGTATTTT
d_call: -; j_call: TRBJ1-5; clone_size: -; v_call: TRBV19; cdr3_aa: CASNPGQTQPQHF; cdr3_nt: TGTGCCAGTAACCCAGGACAGACCCAGCCCCAGCATTTT
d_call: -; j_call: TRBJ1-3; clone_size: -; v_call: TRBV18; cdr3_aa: CASSPNARGGNTIYF; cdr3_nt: TGTGCCAGCTCACCAAACGCCAGGGGAGGAAACACCATATATTTT
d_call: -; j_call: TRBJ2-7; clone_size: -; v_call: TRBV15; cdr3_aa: CATSRSTGTQIPYEQYF; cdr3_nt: TGTGCCACCAGCAGATCCACCGGGACACAAATCCCCTACGAGCAGTACTTC
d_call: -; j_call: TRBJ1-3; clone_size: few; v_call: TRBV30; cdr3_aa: CAWSANLLNSGNTIYF; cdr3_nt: TGTGCCTGGAGCGCTAACCTATTGAACTCTGGAAACACCATATATTTT
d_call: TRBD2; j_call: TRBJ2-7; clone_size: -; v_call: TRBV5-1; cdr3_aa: CASSFFLAGGPREQYF; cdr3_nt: TGCGCCAGCAGCTTCTTTCTAGCGGGAGGGCCGAGGGAGCAGTACTTC
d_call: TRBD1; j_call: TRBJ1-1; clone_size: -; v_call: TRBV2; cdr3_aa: CAITTPTGKDRGGDTEAFF; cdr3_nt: TGTGCCATCACAACACCCACTGGGAAGGACAGGGGTGGGGACACTGAAGCTTTCTTT
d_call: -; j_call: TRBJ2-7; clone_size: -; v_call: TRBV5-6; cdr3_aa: CASSPGIPSYEQYF; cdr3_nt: TGTGCCAGCAGCCCCGGGATTCCTAGCTACGAGCAGTACTTC
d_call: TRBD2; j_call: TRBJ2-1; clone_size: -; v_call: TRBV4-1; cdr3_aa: CASSESGLATYNEQFF; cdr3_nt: TGCGCCAGCAGCGAATCCGGACTAGCGACCTACAATGAGCAGTTCTTC
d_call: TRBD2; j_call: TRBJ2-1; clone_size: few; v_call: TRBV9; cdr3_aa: CASSGLLAGHEQFF; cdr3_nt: TGTGCCAGCAGCGGACTTCTAGCGGGGCATGAGCAGTTCTTC
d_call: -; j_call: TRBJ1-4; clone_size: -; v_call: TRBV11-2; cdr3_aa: CASSPGTNEKLFF; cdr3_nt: TGTGCCAGCAGTCCGGGGACTAATGAAAAACTGTTTTTT
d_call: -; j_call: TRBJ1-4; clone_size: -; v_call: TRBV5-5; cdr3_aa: CASSLEGADVEKLFF; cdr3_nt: TGTGCCAGCAGCTTGGAAGGGGCAGACGTTGAAAAACTGTTTTTT
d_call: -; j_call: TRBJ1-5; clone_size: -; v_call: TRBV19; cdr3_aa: CASSIGGEQPQHF; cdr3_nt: TGTGCCAGTAGTATCGGGGGTGAACAGCCCCAGCATTTT
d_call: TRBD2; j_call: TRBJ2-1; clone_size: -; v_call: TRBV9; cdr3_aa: CASSVAGSGGAYNEQFF; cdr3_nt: TGTGCCAGCAGCGTAGCTGGTAGCGGGGGGGCCTACAATGAGCAGTTCTTC
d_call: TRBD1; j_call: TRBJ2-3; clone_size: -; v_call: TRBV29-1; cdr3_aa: CSVVDRAVDTQYF; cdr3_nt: TGCAGCGTTGTAGACAGGGCTGTAGATACGCAGTATTTT
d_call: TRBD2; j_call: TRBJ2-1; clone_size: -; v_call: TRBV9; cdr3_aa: CASSVAAGTYNEQFF; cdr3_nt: TGTGCCAGCAGCGTAGCAGCGGGGACCTACAATGAGCAGTTCTTC
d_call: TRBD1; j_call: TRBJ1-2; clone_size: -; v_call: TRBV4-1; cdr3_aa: CASSQVPSGGHGYTF; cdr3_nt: TGCGCCAGCAGCCAAGTCCCGTCAGGGGGCCATGGCTACACCTTC
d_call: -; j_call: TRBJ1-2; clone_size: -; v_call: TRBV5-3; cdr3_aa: CARSRTRYRPANYGYTF; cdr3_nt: TGTGCCAGAAGCAGGACACGGTACAGGCCGGCTAACTATGGCTACACCTTC
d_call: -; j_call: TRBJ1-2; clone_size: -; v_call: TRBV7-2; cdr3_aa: CASSLSSTGSGYGYTF; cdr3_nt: TGTGCCAGCAGCTTATCCTCAACAGGGTCTGGCTATGGCTACACCTTC
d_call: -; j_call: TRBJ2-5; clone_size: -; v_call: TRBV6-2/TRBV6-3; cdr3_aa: CASSRGRGETQYF; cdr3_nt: TGTGCCAGCAGTAGAGGGCGCGGAGAGACCCAGTACTTC
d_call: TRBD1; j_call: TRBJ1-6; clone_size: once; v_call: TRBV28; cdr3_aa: CASHRPGQGGYNSPLHF; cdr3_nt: TGTGCCAGCCACCGTCCGGGACAGGGGGGCTATAATTCACCCCTCCACTTT
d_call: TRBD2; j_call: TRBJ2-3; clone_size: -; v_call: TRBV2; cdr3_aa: CASRALAGGWDTQYF; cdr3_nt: TGTGCCAGCAGGGCTCTAGCGGGAGGATGGGATACGCAGTATTTT
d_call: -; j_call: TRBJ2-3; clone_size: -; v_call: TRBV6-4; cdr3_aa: CARTEPGDSSTDTQYF; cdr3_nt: TGTGCCAGAACAGAACCGGGGGACAGTAGCACAGATACGCAGTATTTT
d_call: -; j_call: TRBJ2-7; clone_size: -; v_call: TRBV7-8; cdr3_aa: CASSRQVRYEQYF; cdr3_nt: TGTGCCAGCAGCCGACAGGTTAGGTACGAGCAGTACTTC